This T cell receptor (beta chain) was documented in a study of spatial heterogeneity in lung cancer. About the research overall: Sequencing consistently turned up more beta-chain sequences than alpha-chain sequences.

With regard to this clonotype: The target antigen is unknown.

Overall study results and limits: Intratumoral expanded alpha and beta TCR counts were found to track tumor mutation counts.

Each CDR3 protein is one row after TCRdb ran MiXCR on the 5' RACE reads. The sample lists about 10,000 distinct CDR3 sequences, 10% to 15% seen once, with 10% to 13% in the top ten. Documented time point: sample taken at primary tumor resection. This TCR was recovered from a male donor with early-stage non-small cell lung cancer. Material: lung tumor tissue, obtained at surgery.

The CDR3 bases are TGTGCCACCAGTGTTCCGGGAGGTCCGGGCAATGAGCAGTTCTTC. It yields the protein CATSVPGGPGNEQFF. The chain recombines TRBV24-1 with TRBJ2-1, with 7 bases fitting TRBD2. This CDR3 contains 15 residues. The V and J ends lost 5 bases and 6 bases, in that order; junction bases with no gene match: 9. CDR1 is KGHDR and CDR2 is SFDVKD in the germline V gene.